The 7 T cell receptor beta chains presented below share a single source sample, sequenced in a study of T cells in Graves' hyperthyroidism and ophthalmopathy. It was RNA transcripts that yielded the amplified TCR beta CDR3 regions. During a first-round RT-PCR of the TCR CDR3, the HTBI primer set was used. Each CDR3 protein gets one entry after TCRdb re-called the multiplex PCR reads with MiXCR. The sample records around 570,000 distinct CDR3 sequences, 20% being singletons. Sequencing input: blood. The receptor source for this set is a middle-aged man with Graves' ophthalmopathy.

Many counts were recorded for this clonotype. V usage is TRBV18 and J usage is TRBJ1-1; no clear D. Germline lookup yields CDR1 KGHSH and CDR2 LQKENI. The CDR3 spans 15 residues. The ends were cut back, 0 bases at V and 1 base at J, with 9 bases in the middle. The CDR3 DNA reads TGTGCCAGCTCACCACCGAACCCAGAGAACACTGAAGCTTTCTTT. It yields the protein CASSPPNPENTEAFF. The variable domain in full, with the rest retrieved from reference TRBV18 and TRBJ1-1, is NAGVMQNPRHLVRRRGQEARLRCSPMKGHSHVYWYRQLPEEGLKFMVYLQKENIIDESGMPKERFSAEFPKEGPSILRIQQVVRGDSAAYFCASSPPNPENTEAFFGQGTRLTVV.

This clonotype has ten or more counts. This chain uses TRBV18 with TRBJ2-3, with 9 bases that match TRBD2. Germline loops: CDR1 KGHSH, CDR2 LQKENI. The trim removed 2 bases at V and 3 bases at J, leaving 3 bases unmatched. CDR3 length equals 15 residues. CDR3 in amino acids: CASSPRSGGTDTQYF. In DNA, the CDR3 is TGTGCCAGCTCACCAAGGAGCGGGGGGACAGATACGCAGTATTTT.

There are many counts of this clonotype. The chain uses TRBV30 and TRBJ1-1; D remains ambiguous. Per germline, CDR1 GTSNPN and CDR2 SVGIG (reference sequence). This CDR3 is built from 10 residues. Trimming removed 0 bases at V and 10 bases at J, with 6 bases between. In nucleotides, the CDR3 is TGTGCCTGGAGTGTCCCCCCAGCTTTCTTT. The encoded protein is CAWSVPPAFF.

This clonotype has at least ten counts. V is TRBV20-1 and J is TRBJ2-5; TRBD2 matches at 9 bases. The germline V gene has CDR1 DFQATT and CDR2 SNEGSKA (reference sequence). Germline trimming cut 2 bases from V and 0 bases from J; bases unmatched to any gene: 10. The CDR3 is 17 amino acids. CDR3 sequence: CSARRTRLAGYQETQYF. The CDR3 DNA sequence: TGCAGTGCTAGACGCACAAGGCTAGCGGGGTACCAAGAGACCCAGTACTTC.

Many counts were recorded for this clonotype. V is TRBV13 and J is TRBJ2-5; maybe TRBD2 (5 bases). The CDR3 length is 15 residues. Germline V gives CDR1 PRHDT, CDR2 FYEKMQ (reference sequence). The germline V and J ends were trimmed by 6 bases and 4 bases, with 18 bases remaining between them. The CDR3 bases are TGTGCCAGCAGTCCCTTAGTGGGTCGGGGAGAGACCCAGTACTTC. It encodes CASSPLVGRGETQYF.

In this sample, this clonotype turned up many times. The rearrangement links TRBV4-2 to TRBJ2-7; TRBD2 agrees at 9 bases. The CDR3 consists of 16 residues. Germline V gene data show CDR1 as LGHNA and CDR2 as YNFKEQ. Trimming removed 10 bases from V and 5 bases from J; junction bases left unmatched: 18. This CDR3 reads CATPTEQVAGVDEQYF. The CDR3 DNA sequence: TGTGCCACCCCGACAGAACAGGTAGCGGGAGTAGACGAGCAGTACTTC.

This clonotype has ten or more counts. V gene TRBV2 combines with J gene TRBJ2-1, with 13 positions matching TRBD2. The CDR3 extends over 15 amino acids. Per germline, CDR1 SNHLY and CDR2 FYNNEI. The ends lost 3 bases at V and 7 bases at J; junction bases unmatched: 3. CDR3 amino acids: CASSEGLAGPNEQFF. Written as DNA, the CDR3 is TGTGCCAGCAGTGAGGGACTAGCGGGACCAAATGAGCAGTTCTTC.